Following are 22 T cell receptor beta chains from one sample sequenced in a study of human T cells and chemical hapten exposure. Regarding time point: patch test 2, 6 weeks after DPC sensitization. Indicated treatment: therapeutic diphenylcyclopropenone sensitization with weekly scalp DPC. TCRdb re-derived calls from the RACE reads in MiXCR, one entry per CDR3 protein. The table shows over 130,000 distinct CDR3 sequences, with about 12% occurring only once. Sample: whole blood, taken in connection with sensitization to the hapten diphenylcyclopropenone (DPC). The receptors here all came from a woman aged 50 to 65 with alopecia areata. Some clones in this sample may be carry-over from other donors' samples.

The chain combines TRBV3-1 with TRBJ2-4; D is perhaps TRBD1 (5 bases). CDR1 and CDR2 (germline): LGHDT, YNNKEL (reference sequence). The CDR3 sequence is 15 residues long. The V and J ends lost 1 base and 1 base respectively, with 8 bases between them. Written as DNA, the CDR3 is TGTGCCAGCAGCCAAGGGGGCTCGGCCAAAAACATTCAGTACTTC. Residues: CASSQGGSAKNIQYF. The full variable domain, with the rest looked up from reference TRBV3-1 and TRBJ2-4, is DTAVSQTPKYLVTQMGNDKSIKCEQNLGHDTMYWYKQDSKKFLKIMFSYNNKELIINETVPNRFSPKSPDKAHLNLHINSLELGDSAVYFCASSQGGSAKNIQYFGAGTRLSVL.

This clonotype appeared a few times. This chain joins TRBV24-1 and TRBJ1-5; D is unclear. V was pared by 7 bases and J by 0 bases, with 15 bases between. This CDR3 spans 16 amino acids. Germline assignment: CDR1 KGHDR and CDR2 SFDVKD. The CDR3 protein is CATSPRGSYSNQPQHF. In DNA, the CDR3 is TGTGCCACCAGCCCCAGAGGATCATATAGCAATCAGCCCCAGCATTTT.

This clonotype was recorded many times. CDR3 sequence: CASSTPAGTSGLQGGDTQYF. The CDR3 DNA sequence: TGTGCCAGCAGCACTCCAGCCGGGACTAGCGGCCTCCAGGGGGGGGATACGCAGTATTTT. This chain joins TRBV7-3 and TRBJ2-3, with 11 bases that match TRBD2. The CDR3 totals 20 residues. V was clipped by 5 bases and J by 6 bases; unmatched bases: 22. Germline V gene data show CDR1 as SGHTA and CDR2 as FQGTGA.

This clonotype was seen many times. This sequence joins TRBV2 and TRBJ1-5; D perhaps matches TRBD1 (5 bases). Germline assignment: CDR1 SNHLY and CDR2 FYNNEI. CDR3 length: 15 amino acids. V was cut by 8 bases and J by 0 bases, with 14 bases left in between. CDR3 protein: CASAEGGASNQPQHF. In DNA, the CDR3 is TGTGCCAGCGCTGAAGGTGGGGCTAGCAATCAGCCCCAGCATTTT.

The chain couples TRBV7-6 to TRBJ1-6; 7 bases align to TRBD1. The CDR3 has 14 residues. The trim removed 4 bases at V and 6 bases at J, leaving 3 bases unmatched. Germline V gene lookup returns CDR1 SGHVS and CDR2 FNYEAQ. CDR3 in amino acids: CASSWDRFNSPLHF. The CDR3 nucleotides are TGTGCCAGCAGCTGGGACAGATTTAATTCACCCCTCCACTTT.

V gene TRBV10-2 combines with J gene TRBJ1-2; D is unresolved. Germline loops: CDR1 WSHSY, CDR2 SAAADI. Trimming left V 5 bases short and J 6 bases short, with 13 bases between. CDR3 length equals 13 residues. For the CDR3, the DNA is TGCGCCAGCAGTCTACAGACCTCAAATGGCTACACCTTC. It translates to CASSLQTSNGYTF.

This clonotype was seen repeatedly, ten times or more. This chain connects TRBV6-1 to TRBJ2-4; the D is unclear. V shed 4 bases and J shed 6 bases, with 10 bases lying between them. This CDR3 is built from 13 residues. Per the germline V gene, CDR1 is MNHNS and CDR2 is SASEGT. The CDR3 here is CASSVLVPNIQYF. The CDR3, as DNA: TGTGCCAGCAGTGTCCTCGTGCCAAACATTCAGTACTTC.

This sequence joins TRBV29-1 and TRBJ1-2; D uncertain. Germline-derived CDR1 and CDR2 are SQVTM and ANQGSEA. The CDR3 has 15 residues. The ends were cut back, 5 bases at V and 4 bases at J, with 20 bases in the middle. For the CDR3, the DNA is TGCAGCGTTCCCACGAGCGGCGTTATTGGCTATGGCTACACCTTC. Amino acids: CSVPTSGVIGYGYTF.

The chain combines TRBV6-1 with TRBJ1-5; 7 bases are a match to TRBD1. Germline V CDR1 and CDR2: MNHNS, SASEGT. CDR3 size: 15 residues. With 5 bases clipped from V and 11 bases from J, the junction kept 15 bases outside the gene matches. CDR3 in amino acids: CASSPRTGGVSAQHF. The DNA for the CDR3 is TGTGCCAGCAGTCCACGGACAGGTGGTGTATCGGCCCAGCATTTT.

This clonotype was recorded many times. The rearrangement links TRBV7-2 to TRBJ2-3, with D maybe TRBD2 (5 bases). Trimming left V 8 bases short and J 0 bases short, with 15 bases between. CDR1 is SGHTA, CDR2 FQGNSA, per germline. CDR3 size: 15 residues. The CDR3, as DNA: TGTGCCAGCGCCCCACGCACGGGGAGCACAGATACGCAGTATTTT. The encoded protein is CASAPRTGSTDTQYF. Based on the CDR3 plus reference TRBV7-2 and TRBJ2-3, the full variable domain is GAGVSQSPSNKVTEKGKDVELRCDPISGHTALYWYRQSLGQGLEFLIYFQGNSAPDKSGLPSDRFSAERTGGSVSTLTIQRTQQEDSAVYLCASAPRTGSTDTQYFGPGTRLTVL.

This clonotype showed up just a few times. The rearrangement joins TRBV6-5 to TRBJ2-3; a weak D match, TRBD2 (5 bases). The CDR3 is 13 residues long. Germline CDR1 reads MNHEY; CDR2 reads SVGAGI. Trimming left V 11 bases short and J 0 bases short, with 12 bases between. CDR3 region: CAARGWSTDTQYF. In nucleotides, the CDR3 is TGTGCCGCTCGGGGATGGAGCACAGATACGCAGTATTTT.

The chain employs TRBV30 and TRBJ1-1, with 8 bases matching TRBD1. J was trimmed by 8 bases and V by 5 bases; bases with no gene match: 1. The CDR3 covers 10 residues. Germline values: CDR1 GTSNPN, CDR2 SVGIG (reference sequence). CDR3 DNA sequence: TGTGCCTGGTACAGGGGGGAAGCTTTCTTT. It is translated as CAWYRGEAFF. The full variable domain, with the rest looked up from reference TRBV30 and TRBJ1-1, is SQTIHQWPATLVQPVGSPLSLECTVEGTSNPNLYWYRQAAGRGLQLLFYSVGIGQISSEVPQNLSASRPQDRQFILSSKKLLLSDSGFYLCAWYRGEAFFGQGTRLTVV.

This clonotype was seen a handful of times. The rearrangement links TRBV5-1 to TRBJ2-1; 8 bases align to TRBD2. Looked up from germline, CDR1 is SGHRS and CDR2 is YFSETQ. The junction had 3 bases not matched to a gene; V was cut back by 4 bases and J by 0 bases. The CDR3 has 15 amino acids. CDR3 in DNA: TGCGCCAGCAGCCCGGGGGGGAGCTCCTACAATGAGCAGTTCTTC. This sequence encodes CASSPGGSSYNEQFF.

This clonotype was recorded many times. This CDR3 reads CATSGGKGAAFF. The CDR3 DNA follows: TGTGCCACCAGTGGAGGCAAGGGGGCGGCTTTCTTT. The rearrangement uses TRBV24-1 and TRBJ1-1; 7 positions match TRBD1. CDR3 length: 12 amino acids. Looked up from germline, CDR1 is KGHDR and CDR2 is SFDVKD. The trim removed 5 bases at V and 11 bases at J, leaving 7 bases unmatched.

The CDR3: CASSDQRSISYNEQFF. The CDR3 DNA follows: TGTGCCAGCAGCGACCAGCGGTCCATCTCCTACAATGAGCAGTTCTTC. The V and J genes are TRBV7-9 and TRBJ2-1; perhaps TRBD2 as D (5 bases). The V end lost 5 bases, the J end lost 0 bases, and 14 bases lay between the germline ends. The germline CDR1 and CDR2 sequences are SEHNR and FQNEAQ (reference sequence). CDR3 length: 16 residues.

In its sample, this clonotype was seen many times. The genes are TRBV5-1 and TRBJ2-5; 7 bases map to TRBD1. CDR3 size: 15 residues. The germline gives CDR1 SGHRS, CDR2 YFSETQ. Trimming at V came to 2 bases and at J to 2 bases, leaving 6 bases not matched to a gene. Here the CDR3 DNA reads TGCGCCAGCAGCTTAGTCCCGGGACAGCAAGAGACCCAGTACTTC. This encodes CASSLVPGQQETQYF.

This clonotype was counted only a few times. The chain uses TRBV14 and TRBJ2-7, with a weak D call TRBD1 (5 bases). Germline loops: CDR1 SGHDN, CDR2 FVKESK. The CDR3 consists of 12 residues. V was pared by 1 base and J by 6 bases, with 7 bases between. The CDR3 reads CASSQVGPEQYF. Here the CDR3 DNA reads TGTGCCAGCAGCCAAGTGGGGCCCGAGCAGTACTTC.

As concerns this clonotype: This clone may be a read error of a much larger clone one base away. The rearrangement joins TRBV28 to TRBJ2-7; D could derive from TRBD1 or TRBD2 (5 bases each). The CDR3 has 15 residues. CDR1 is MDHEN and CDR2 is SYDVKM in the germline V gene. Deletions cut 5 bases from V and 0 bases from J, with 14 bases between. This chain's CDR3 is CASSPVGTSSYEQYF. The CDR3, as DNA: TGTGCCAGCAGTCCAGTGGGGACCAGCTCCTACGAGCAGTACTTC.

This clonotype came up a few times. This sequence joins TRBV20-1 and TRBJ1-1, with TRBD1 as a possible D gene (5 bases). Germline CDR1 DFQATT, CDR2 SNEGSKA (reference sequence). The ends were cut back, 1 base at V and 2 bases at J, with 26 bases in the middle. The CDR3 length is 19 residues. In nucleotides, the CDR3 is TGCAGTGCTAGAGGACGGACCGTTTGGGGCAGGGAAGGTAACACTGAAGCTTTCTTT. This gives the protein CSARGRTVWGREGNTEAFF.

This clonotype occurred many times. The chain joins TRBV28 to TRBJ2-6; D is possibly TRBD2 (6 bases). V was cut by 7 bases and J by 0 bases, with 22 bases left in between. The length of the CDR3 is 19 residues. Germline lookup yields CDR1 MDHEN and CDR2 SYDVKM. The CDR3 bases are TGTGCCAGCAAGGGATTCACCGGGACTGAGAGCTCTGGGGCCAACGTCCTGACTTTC. As protein: CASKGFTGTESSGANVLTF.

This clonotype showed up just once. The V and J genes are TRBV4-1 and TRBJ2-7; 9 nucleotides agree with TRBD1. Germline V gives CDR1 MGHRA, CDR2 YSYEKL. The CDR3 is made up of 18 amino acids. J gave up 2 bases and V 4 bases, and 15 bases lay outside the gene matches. CDR3 DNA: TGCGCCAGCAGCCCTCATAGGACAGGGGCGGACCGACCCTACGAGCAGTACTTC. Its protein is CASSPHRTGADRPYEQYF.

V usage is TRBV3-1 and J usage is TRBJ2-1; the match to TRBD2 covers 9 bases. The CDR3 is made up of 16 amino acids. Germline CDR1 is LGHDT and CDR2 is YNNKEL (reference sequence). With 3 bases clipped from V and 1 base from J, the junction kept 4 bases outside the gene matches. DNA of the CDR3: TGTGCCAGCAGCCAGCGCGGGAGGGCTTCCTACAATGAGCAGTTCTTC. This encodes CASSQRGRASYNEQFF.